This TCR beta chain was recovered during a study of T cell repertoires in cytomegalovirus infection. The CDR3 loop spans 15 amino acids. V shed 5 bases and J shed 5 bases, with 16 bases lying between them. Germline assignment: CDR1 SGHTA and CDR2 FQGNSA. This clonotype has ten or more counts. TCRdb itself ran the reads through MiXCR, one entry per CDR3 protein. The table lists 290,000 or so distinct CDR3 sequences, 20% to 30% of them singletons. This receptor was identified in a human donor in good health (CMV status not recorded). Some clones in this sample may be carry-over from other donors' samples. The sequenced sample was PBMCs. J is TRBJ1-5 and V is TRBV7-2; no clear D gene. The chain's CDR3 is CASSGGVGLYQPQHF. The CDR3 coding sequence is TGTGCCAGCAGCGGAGGCGTGGGGTTGTATCAGCCCCAGCATTTT.